Sequencing of this TCR beta chain was carried out in a study of cytomegalovirus exposure and HLA in healthy donors. CDR3 size: 15 residues. The trim removed 5 bases at V and 4 bases at J, leaving 8 bases unmatched. Germline assignment: CDR1 SGHVS and CDR2 FQNEAQ. Only in-frame clones appear in the TCRdb table, and some are missing; sequencing was by immunoSEQ multiplex PCR. This table holds 200,000 to 250,000 clones, 80% to 90% found once. V and J are TRBV7-8 and TRBJ2-7; TRBD1 matches at 10 bases. This receptor was obtained from a man aged 18 to 35 in good health and CMV-seronegative. Sequencing input: PBMCs. CDR3 nucleotides: TGTGCCAGCAGCAAAAACCGGGACAGGGGTTACGAGCAGTACTTC. Translation: CASSKNRDRGYEQYF.